This TCR beta chain originates from a study of CD8 T cells in Susac syndrome. Study outcomes and limitations: The study acknowledged a relatively small number of individuals in its TCR sequencing and HLA analysis.

To note about this clonotype: The antigen remains undetermined.

V dropped 6 bases and J dropped 5 bases, with 12 bases sitting between them. Germline values: CDR1 ENHRY, CDR2 SYGVKD. The CDR3 is 13 residues long. Random hexamers were used to reverse transcribe about 0.5 to 1 ug of RNA. Amplification of TCR beta CDR3 by immunoSEQ multiplex PCR spanned 54 Vbeta and 13 Jbeta. TCRdb used MiXCR to reprocess the immunoSEQ multiplex PCR reads, holding one entry per CDR3 protein. The repertoire consists of a few hundred thousand distinct CDR3 sequences, with 85% to 95% occurring once and the leading ten covering approximately 0.07%. The TCR comes from a human donor with multiple sclerosis. The sample was CD4+ T cells from PBMCs. The genes are TRBV10-3 and TRBJ2-3; possible D gene TRBD2, 5 bases. The CDR3 sequence: CAIRGSVGDTQYF. CDR3 sequence (DNA): TGTGCCATCAGAGGGAGCGTAGGAGATACGCAGTATTTT.